The rows below give T cell receptor beta chains drawn from one sample of a study of blood T cell repertoires in COVID-19. Sequencing used immunoSEQ multiplex PCR; TCRdb keeps in-frame clones, though not all of them. The sample shows 56,000 or so clones, about 88% of them seen only once. Sequenced: peripheral blood. These receptors came from a woman aged 55-70 years with COVID-19, enrolled during active disease. Both conserved end residues are part of each CDR3. D genes are given only for firm matches. Where a row states a size, it is once, few, many or the class of an expanded clone; other rows omit it.

v_gene	d_gene	j_gene	abundance	CDR3aa	CDR3nt
TRBV19	TRBD1	TRBJ2-5	NA	CASSEGQGRGETQYF	TGTGCCAGTAGTGAGGGACAGGGAAGAGGGGAGACCCAGTACTTC
TRBV19	TRBD1	TRBJ1-5	NA	CASSRFVGQGNQPQHF	TGTGCCAGTAGTCGTTTTGTGGGACAGGGTAATCAGCCCCAGCATTTT
TRBV6-2/TRBV6-3	NA	TRBJ2-1	NA	CASSSRGSYNEQFF	TGTGCCAGCAGTTCGAGGGGGAGCTACAATGAGCAGTTCTTC
TRBV20-1	NA	TRBJ2-1	NA	CSASDYDSYNEQFF	TGCAGTGCTAGTGACTATGACTCCTACAATGAGCAGTTCTTC
TRBV18	TRBD1	TRBJ2-7	NA	CASSLPGQGIYEQYF	TGTGCCAGCTCATTACCTGGACAGGGGATCTACGAGCAGTACTTC
TRBV9	TRBD1	TRBJ2-1	NA	CASSNRDRGREQFF	TGTGCCAGCAGCAACCGGGACAGGGGCCGTGAGCAGTTCTTC
TRBV29-1	NA	TRBJ2-7	NA	CSVEDPAGNNPEQYF	TGCAGCGTTGAAGATCCCGCGGGGAATAATCCCGAGCAGTACTTC
TRBV9	TRBD2	TRBJ2-5	NA	CASSPGTIVETQYF	TGTGCCAGCAGCCCAGGGACTATCGTGGAGACCCAGTACTTC
TRBV5-4	TRBD1	TRBJ1-6	NA	CASSSDRLTNSPLHF	TGTGCCAGCAGCTCGGACAGGTTGACAAATTCACCCCTCCACTTT
TRBV24-1	NA	TRBJ2-1	few	CATGGSGVNEQFF	TGTGCCACCGGGGGGAGTGGGGTCAATGAGCAGTTCTTC
TRBV27	NA	TRBJ2-6	once	CASRLGGSGANVLTF	TGTGCCAGCAGGCTGGGGGGCTCTGGGGCCAACGTCCTGACTTTC
TRBV2	NA	TRBJ1-1	few	CASGQTIGQLEAFF	TGTGCCAGCGGGCAAACCATCGGACAGCTTGAAGCTTTCTTT
TRBV2	TRBD1	TRBJ1-1	NA	CASSSTGEATEAFF	TGTGCCAGCAGTTCAACAGGGGAGGCGACTGAAGCTTTCTTT
TRBV19	NA	TRBJ2-1	once	CASRQISGGPYNEQFF	TGTGCCAGTAGACAAATTAGCGGAGGGCCTTACAATGAGCAGTTCTTC
TRBV10-3	NA	TRBJ1-1	NA	CAISESFAQGEAFF	TGTGCCATCAGTGAGTCTTTCGCCCAGGGTGAAGCTTTCTTT
TRBV30	NA	TRBJ2-7	NA	CAWSSNYEQYF	TGTGCCTGGAGTTCCAACTACGAGCAGTACTTC
TRBV4-1	TRBD1	TRBJ2-3	few	CASSQSPLGQGTDTQYF	TGCGCCAGCAGCCAGAGCCCACTTGGACAGGGCACAGATACGCAGTATTTT
TRBV5-6	NA	TRBJ1-6	NA	CASRAGALGSPLHF	TGTGCCAGCAGGGCAGGGGCGTTGGGCTCACCCCTCCACTTT
TRBV11-3	NA	TRBJ1-1	NA	CASSFDTPNTEAFF	TGTGCCAGCAGCTTTGACACCCCGAACACTGAAGCTTTCTTT
TRBV28	NA	TRBJ1-5	NA	CASSGLGESNQPQHF	TGTGCCAGCAGCGGACTCGGGGAAAGCAATCAGCCCCAGCATTTT
TRBV9	NA	TRBJ2-1	NA	CASSVGRAVNEQFF	TGTGCCAGCAGCGTAGGGAGAGCGGTCAATGAGCAGTTCTTC
TRBV28	NA	TRBJ2-7	NA	CASSPRGASGYEQYF	TGTGCCAGCAGTCCTCGGGGGGCATCAGGGTACGAGCAGTACTTC
TRBV6-2/TRBV6-3	TRBD1	TRBJ1-2	NA	CASSPLGQGNYGYTF	TGTGCCAGCAGCCCCCTCGGACAGGGGAACTATGGCTACACCTTC
TRBV11-2	NA	TRBJ2-3	NA	CASSLSQGWGVDTQYF	TGTGCCAGCAGCTTATCTCAGGGTTGGGGGGTAGATACGCAGTATTTT
TRBV4-3	TRBD2	TRBJ2-3	NA	CASSQDRRGLAGVTQYF	TGCGCCAGCAGCCAAGACCGCCGGGGACTAGCGGGGGTTACGCAGTATTTT
TRBV6-5	TRBD1	TRBJ2-3	NA	CASRRAGGVDTQYF	TGTGCCAGCAGGAGGGCAGGGGGCGTAGATACGCAGTATTTT
TRBV5-1	TRBD1	TRBJ2-5	NA	CASRPRTGDSQETQYF	TGCGCCAGCAGGCCCAGGACAGGGGATAGCCAAGAGACCCAGTACTTC
TRBV5-1	TRBD1	TRBJ1-1	NA	CASSLAPTGPNTEAFF	TGCGCCAGCAGCTTGGCCCCGACAGGGCCGAACACTGAAGCTTTCTTT